This record covers a single T cell receptor beta chain. Its cognate antigen has yet to be identified. No base quality information exists; no much larger clone differs at one position. Autoproliferating (CFSEdim) and non-proliferating (CFSEhi) T cell fractions were sequenced separately after stimulus-free culture of CFSE-labeled PBMCs. Altogether, 50 million to 55 million CFSE-labeled PBMCs were kept in culture for roughly 7 days with no stimulus, after which the replicate wells were combined. PBMCs were labeled with 0.5 uM CFSE and were cultured without exogenous stimuli in serum-free AIM-V medium. PBMCs were isolated by Ficoll density gradient centrifugation and were cryopreserved before use. Live 7-AAD-negative cells were sorted on a FACSAria III, washed with PBS, and frozen at -80 degrees C as dry pellets. Using the immunoSEQ Platform, TCRbeta CDR3 regions were amplified from extracted genomic DNA. The immunoSEQ assay combined multiplex PCR with high-throughput sequencing and a vendor bioinformatics pipeline. Per the source publication's procedure: After discarding non-productive sequences and any CDR3s under 4 amino acids in length, clonotype frequencies were recalculated for each sample. In immunoSEQ Analyzer 2.0, shared clonotypes were identified as those with identical CDR3 amino acid, V gene and J gene sequences. Repertoire overlap was normalized by dividing shared clonotype counts by the product of both clone-set sizes, scaled by 1000 into arbitrary units. TCRdb retrieved this table from immuneACCESS and kept in-frame rearrangements only. Not all clones are present; in checked studies, unresolved V genes account for under half, and no reason is known for the remainder. V and J calls and clone size follow that table, whereas D and trimming were derived from the DNA. The table for this sample lists tens of thousands of clones; about 84% of them were counted only once. The ten largest clones capture 2% to 3% of the sample.

This record comes from a study of memory B cells and T cells in multiple sclerosis (dated by TCRdb to the late 2010s). Some background on the complete study: TCR beta repertoires of autoproliferating peripheral T cells were compared with the TCR beta repertoires of brain lesion-infiltrating T cells in multiple sclerosis patients. Two multiple sclerosis patients were included in the TCR sequencing because brain lesions obtained at autopsy or brain-infiltrating cells obtained from biopsy were available for them.

The CDR3 starts with the cysteine, ends with the phenylalanine, and has 13 residues. Only the CDR3 DNA is retained, 39 bases long and in frame from the first base. The trim is 5 bases for V and 0 bases for J, with a gap of 8 bases between the germline ends. Reading the germline V gene (reference sequence) gives CDR1 MNHEY and CDR2 SMNVEV. The full study reports these points: Clone-set sizes varied between compartments, which affected the numbers of shared clonotypes and made normalization necessary.

Sequenced material: PBMCs from blood kept in culture. The chain links TRBV27 with TRBJ2-7; too little of a D gene remains to name it. This TCR was sampled from a human donor with multiple sclerosis. Here the CDR3 is given as CASSNVNSYEQYF. The nucleotide sequence is given as TGTGCCAGCAGTAATGTGAACTCCTACGAGCAGTACTTC.